These T cell receptor beta chains were read from a single sample in a study. TCRdb reprocessed the RT-PCR reads with MiXCR, giving one entry per CDR3 protein. The sample consists of about 680,000 distinct CDR3 sequences, around 14% of them appearing once. The sample taken for sequencing was memory CD4+ T cells from blood. Receptors were obtained from a female donor in good health, serving as a healthy control. CDR3s include the opening cysteine and the closing phenylalanine or tryptophan. D genes are given only for firm matches. Clone size is not always given. Where it is, it says once, few, many or a class for expanded clones.

d_call: -; clone_size: -; v_call: TRBV25-1; j_call: TRBJ2-7; cdr3_aa: CASARDAPYEQYF; cdr3_nt: TGTGCCAGCGCGAGGGACGCTCCCTACGAGCAGTACTTC
d_call: -; clone_size: few; v_call: TRBV11-2; j_call: TRBJ2-3; cdr3_aa: CASSLWVGADTQYF; cdr3_nt: TGTGCCAGCAGCTTATGGGTTGGGGCAGATACGCAGTATTTT
d_call: -; clone_size: -; v_call: TRBV12-3/TRBV12-4; j_call: TRBJ2-3; cdr3_aa: CASRLGWTDTQYF; cdr3_nt: TGTGCCAGCAGACTAGGTTGGACAGATACGCAGTATTTT
d_call: TRBD1; clone_size: few; v_call: TRBV7-8; j_call: TRBJ1-2; cdr3_aa: CASSSWGQSFYGYTF; cdr3_nt: TGTGCCAGCAGCTCGTGGGGACAGAGCTTCTATGGCTACACCTTC
d_call: TRBD1; clone_size: few; v_call: TRBV5-1; j_call: TRBJ1-1; cdr3_aa: CASSSSASFDRASNTEAFF; cdr3_nt: TGCGCCAGCAGCTCATCCGCTTCGTTCGACAGGGCCTCGAACACTGAAGCTTTCTTT
d_call: TRBD1; clone_size: few; v_call: TRBV6-2/TRBV6-3; j_call: TRBJ1-4; cdr3_aa: CASTLGQATTNEKLFF; cdr3_nt: TGTGCCAGCACCCTGGGACAGGCAACAACTAATGAAAAACTGTTTTTT
d_call: -; clone_size: once; v_call: TRBV11-1; j_call: TRBJ2-3; cdr3_aa: CASSLKGISDATDTQYF; cdr3_nt: TGTGCCAGCAGCTTGAAAGGGATATCTGACGCCACAGATACGCAGTATTTT
d_call: TRBD2; clone_size: many; v_call: TRBV7-2; j_call: TRBJ2-1; cdr3_aa: CASSFTTGKRENEQFF; cdr3_nt: TGTGCCAGCAGCTTCACTACAGGGAAGCGGGAGAATGAGCAGTTCTTC
d_call: -; clone_size: -; v_call: TRBV4-3; j_call: TRBJ1-3; cdr3_aa: CASSQDDGKGILFGNTIYF; cdr3_nt: TGCGCCAGCAGCCAAGATGACGGTAAAGGGATATTATTCGGAAACACCATATATTTT
d_call: TRBD1; clone_size: -; v_call: TRBV6-1; j_call: TRBJ2-1; cdr3_aa: CASSGLGQPGNEQFF; cdr3_nt: TGTGCCAGCAGTGGTCTGGGACAGCCCGGGAATGAGCAGTTCTTC
d_call: TRBD2; clone_size: few; v_call: TRBV4-2; j_call: TRBJ2-2; cdr3_aa: CASSQVTSGRGTTGELFF; cdr3_nt: TGTGCCAGCAGCCAAGTAACTAGCGGGAGGGGAACGACCGGGGAGCTGTTTTTT
d_call: -; clone_size: few; v_call: TRBV6-1; j_call: TRBJ1-1; cdr3_aa: CASSGRGVRALNTEAFF; cdr3_nt: TGTGCCAGCAGTGGCCGCGGTGTGAGAGCATTGAACACTGAAGCTTTCTTT
d_call: TRBD2; clone_size: -; v_call: TRBV20-1; j_call: TRBJ2-7; cdr3_aa: CSARDAARAGGTYEQYF; cdr3_nt: TGCAGTGCTAGAGATGCGGCCCGAGCGGGGGGAACCTACGAGCAGTACTTC
d_call: -; clone_size: -; v_call: TRBV6-2/TRBV6-3; j_call: TRBJ2-1; cdr3_aa: CASSYSGGSRNEQFF; cdr3_nt: TGTGCCAGCAGTTACTCGGGGGGCTCCCGAAATGAGCAGTTCTTC
d_call: TRBD2; clone_size: -; v_call: TRBV6-2/TRBV6-3; j_call: TRBJ2-5; cdr3_aa: CASSYSASGLWETQYF; cdr3_nt: TGTGCCAGCAGTTACTCCGCTAGCGGCCTGTGGGAGACCCAGTACTTC
d_call: -; clone_size: -; v_call: TRBV20-1; j_call: TRBJ1-1; cdr3_aa: CSAGRTMNTEAFF; cdr3_nt: TGCAGTGCTGGACGGACCATGAACACTGAAGCTTTCTTT
d_call: -; clone_size: few; v_call: TRBV5-1; j_call: TRBJ2-3; cdr3_aa: CASSLGISTDTQYF; cdr3_nt: TGCGCCAGCAGCTTGGGTATATCGACAGATACGCAGTATTTT
d_call: -; clone_size: -; v_call: TRBV5-6; j_call: TRBJ2-1; cdr3_aa: CASSLSGTEYNEQFF; cdr3_nt: TGTGCCAGCAGCTTGTCAGGGACGGAATACAATGAGCAGTTCTTC
d_call: TRBD2; clone_size: -; v_call: TRBV7-2; j_call: TRBJ2-7; cdr3_aa: CASSLEGGSGSRYEQYF; cdr3_nt: TGTGCTAGCAGCTTAGAGGGGGGTAGCGGGAGCCGCTACGAGCAGTACTTC
d_call: -; clone_size: few; v_call: TRBV20-1; j_call: TRBJ1-5; cdr3_aa: CSARGDAGNQPQHF; cdr3_nt: TGCAGTGCTAGAGGGGATGCGGGCAATCAGCCCCAGCATTTT
d_call: -; clone_size: many; v_call: TRBV6-5; j_call: TRBJ2-7; cdr3_aa: CASSPTLASLPYEQYF; cdr3_nt: TGTGCCAGCAGTCCCACACTGGCTTCCCTACCTTACGAGCAGTACTTC
d_call: -; clone_size: -; v_call: TRBV30; j_call: TRBJ2-1; cdr3_aa: CAWSVSWGAADNEQFF; cdr3_nt: TGTGCCTGGAGTGTTTCTTGGGGGGCTGCTGACAATGAGCAGTTCTTC
d_call: -; clone_size: -; v_call: TRBV20-1; j_call: TRBJ2-5; cdr3_aa: CSARDPRGEETQYF; cdr3_nt: TGCAGTGCTAGAGATCCTCGAGGGGAAGAGACCCAGTACTTC
d_call: -; clone_size: many; v_call: TRBV20-1; j_call: TRBJ2-1; cdr3_aa: CSAPSYNEQFF; cdr3_nt: TGCAGTGCTCCTTCCTACAATGAGCAGTTCTTC
d_call: -; clone_size: many; v_call: TRBV6-5; j_call: TRBJ1-2; cdr3_aa: CASSYEATSYGYTF; cdr3_nt: TGTGCCAGCAGTTACGAGGCCACTAGCTATGGCTACACCTTC
d_call: TRBD2; clone_size: -; v_call: TRBV24-1; j_call: TRBJ2-5; cdr3_aa: CATRDSGTSGETQYF; cdr3_nt: TGTGCCACCAGGGATTCCGGGACTAGCGGTGAGACCCAGTACTTC
d_call: TRBD2; clone_size: few; v_call: TRBV7-2; j_call: TRBJ2-1; cdr3_aa: CASSHGTSGRSEQFF; cdr3_nt: TGTGCCAGCAGCCACGGGACTAGCGGGAGAAGTGAGCAGTTCTTC